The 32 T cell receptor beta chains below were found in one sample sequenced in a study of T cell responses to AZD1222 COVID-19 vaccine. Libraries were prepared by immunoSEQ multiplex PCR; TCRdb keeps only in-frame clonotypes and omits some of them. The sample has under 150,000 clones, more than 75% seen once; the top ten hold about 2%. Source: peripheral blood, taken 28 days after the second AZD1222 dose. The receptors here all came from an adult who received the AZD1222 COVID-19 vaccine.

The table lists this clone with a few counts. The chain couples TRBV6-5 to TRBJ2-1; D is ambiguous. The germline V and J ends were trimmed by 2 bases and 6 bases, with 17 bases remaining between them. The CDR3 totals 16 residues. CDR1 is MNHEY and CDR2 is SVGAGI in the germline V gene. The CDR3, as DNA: TGTGCCAGCAGTTACCGAGCGTCCCCCCTTCGCAATGAGCAGTTCTTC. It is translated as CASSYRASPLRNEQFF.

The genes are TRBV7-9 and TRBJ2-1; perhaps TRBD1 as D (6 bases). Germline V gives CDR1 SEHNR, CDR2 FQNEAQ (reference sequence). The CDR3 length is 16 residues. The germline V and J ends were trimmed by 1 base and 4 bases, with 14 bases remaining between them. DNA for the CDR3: TGTGCCAGCAGCTTAGAAGGGGGACCTCCGTACAATGAGCAGTTCTTC. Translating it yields CASSLEGGPPYNEQFF. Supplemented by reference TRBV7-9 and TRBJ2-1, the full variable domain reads DTGVSQNPRHKITKRGQNVTFRCDPISEHNRLYWYRQTLGQGPEFLTYFQNEAQLEKSRLLSDRFSAERPKGSFSTLEIQRTEQGDSAMYLCASSLEGGPPYNEQFFGPGTRLTVL.

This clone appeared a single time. CDR3 in amino acids: CASNLAGNTDTQYF. The CDR3 DNA sequence: TGTGCCAGCAATCTAGCGGGGAACACAGATACGCAGTATTTT. V usage is TRBV2 and J usage is TRBJ2-3; 9 positions agree with TRBD2. V was clipped by 7 bases and J by 2 bases; unmatched bases: 4. The CDR3 sequence is 14 residues long. Germline V gene lookup returns CDR1 SNHLY and CDR2 FYNNEI.

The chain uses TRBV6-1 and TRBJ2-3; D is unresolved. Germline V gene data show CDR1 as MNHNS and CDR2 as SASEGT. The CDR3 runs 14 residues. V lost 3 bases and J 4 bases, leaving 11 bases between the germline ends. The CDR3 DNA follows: TGTGCCAGCAGTGACACGGTGGCGGCAGATACGCAGTATTTT. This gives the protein CASSDTVAADTQYF.

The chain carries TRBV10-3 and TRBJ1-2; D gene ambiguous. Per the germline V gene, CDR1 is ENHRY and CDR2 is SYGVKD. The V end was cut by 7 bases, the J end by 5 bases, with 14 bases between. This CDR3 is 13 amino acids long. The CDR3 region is CAITLGREYGYTF. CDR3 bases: TGTGCCATCACCCTGGGCCGGGAATATGGCTACACCTTC.

The CDR3 spells CASSSWVPSYEQYF. CDR3 sequence (DNA): TGTGCCAGCTCCTCTTGGGTCCCCTCCTACGAGCAGTACTTC. V is TRBV5-8 and J is TRBJ2-7; no clear D. This CDR3 is built from 14 residues. V was cut by 7 bases and J by 0 bases, with 14 bases left in between. From germline, CDR1 is SGHTS and CDR2 YDEGEE.

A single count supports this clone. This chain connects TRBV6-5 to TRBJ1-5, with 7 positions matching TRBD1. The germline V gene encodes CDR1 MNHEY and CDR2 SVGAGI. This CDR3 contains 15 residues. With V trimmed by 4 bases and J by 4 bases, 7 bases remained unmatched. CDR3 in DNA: TGTGCCAGCAGTTCTCCGGGACAGAGGAATCAGCCCCAGCATTTT. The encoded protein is CASSSPGQRNQPQHF.

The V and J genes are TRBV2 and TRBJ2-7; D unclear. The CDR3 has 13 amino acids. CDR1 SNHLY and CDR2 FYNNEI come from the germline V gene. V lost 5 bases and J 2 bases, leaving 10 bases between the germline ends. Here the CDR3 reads CASSYGSAYEQYF. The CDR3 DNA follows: TGTGCCAGCAGTTATGGCAGCGCCTACGAGCAGTACTTC.

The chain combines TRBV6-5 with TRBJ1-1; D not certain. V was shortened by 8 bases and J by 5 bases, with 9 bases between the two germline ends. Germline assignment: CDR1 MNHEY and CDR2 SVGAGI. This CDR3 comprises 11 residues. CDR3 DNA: TGTGCCAGCTCCTCGGGGACTGAAGCTTTCTTT. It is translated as CASSSGTEAFF.

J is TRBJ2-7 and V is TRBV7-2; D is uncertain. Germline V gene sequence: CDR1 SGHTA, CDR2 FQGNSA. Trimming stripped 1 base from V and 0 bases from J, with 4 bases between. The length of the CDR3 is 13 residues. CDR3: CASSLVVSYEQYF. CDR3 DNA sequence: TGTGCCAGCAGCTTAGTTGTCTCCTACGAGCAGTACTTC.

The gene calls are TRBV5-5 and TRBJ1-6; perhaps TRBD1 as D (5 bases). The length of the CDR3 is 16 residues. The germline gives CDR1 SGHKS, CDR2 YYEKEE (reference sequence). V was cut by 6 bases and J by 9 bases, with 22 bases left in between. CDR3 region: CASNSGVGAGGSPLHF. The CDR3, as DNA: TGTGCCAGCAACTCCGGCGTAGGGGCGGGCGGTTCACCCCTCCACTTT.

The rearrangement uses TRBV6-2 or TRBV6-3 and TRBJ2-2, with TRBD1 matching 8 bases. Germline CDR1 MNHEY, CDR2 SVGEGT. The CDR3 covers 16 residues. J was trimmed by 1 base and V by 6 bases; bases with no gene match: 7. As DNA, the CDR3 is TGTGCCAGCAGCACAACCGGGACAGGGAACACCGGGGAGCTGTTTTTT. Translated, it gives CASSTTGTGNTGELFF.

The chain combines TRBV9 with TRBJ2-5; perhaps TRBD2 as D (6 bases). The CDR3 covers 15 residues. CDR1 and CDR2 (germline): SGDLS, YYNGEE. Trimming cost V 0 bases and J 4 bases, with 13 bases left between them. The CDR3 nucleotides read TGTGCCAGCAGCGTAGATAGCGGCGGTGGAGAGACCCAGTACTTC. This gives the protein CASSVDSGGGETQYF.

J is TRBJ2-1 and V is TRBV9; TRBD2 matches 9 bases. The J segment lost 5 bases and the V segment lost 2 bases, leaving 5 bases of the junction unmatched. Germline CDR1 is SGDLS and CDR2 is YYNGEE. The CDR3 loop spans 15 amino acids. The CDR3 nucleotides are TGTGCCAGCAGCGTCATAAGCGGGGGGAACAATGAGCAGTTCTTC. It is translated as CASSVISGGNNEQFF.

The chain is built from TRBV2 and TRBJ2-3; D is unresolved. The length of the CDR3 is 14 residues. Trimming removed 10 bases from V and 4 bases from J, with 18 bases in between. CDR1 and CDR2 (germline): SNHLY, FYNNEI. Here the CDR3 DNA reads TGTGCCACCAATAGGGAAAGGAGTTCAGATACGCAGTATTTT. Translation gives CATNRERSSDTQYF.

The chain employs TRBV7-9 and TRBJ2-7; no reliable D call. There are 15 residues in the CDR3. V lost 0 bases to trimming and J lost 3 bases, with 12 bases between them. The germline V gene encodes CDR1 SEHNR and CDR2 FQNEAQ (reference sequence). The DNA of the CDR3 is TGTGCCAGCAGCTTAGCGGCAGGCAGCATCTACGAGCAGTACTTC. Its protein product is CASSLAAGSIYEQYF.

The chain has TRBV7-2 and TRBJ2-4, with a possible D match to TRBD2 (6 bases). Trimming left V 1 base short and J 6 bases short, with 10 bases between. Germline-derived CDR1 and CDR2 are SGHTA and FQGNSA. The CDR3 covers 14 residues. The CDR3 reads CASSLDLSGNIQYF. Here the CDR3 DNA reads TGTGCCAGCAGCTTAGACCTTAGCGGAAACATTCAGTACTTC.

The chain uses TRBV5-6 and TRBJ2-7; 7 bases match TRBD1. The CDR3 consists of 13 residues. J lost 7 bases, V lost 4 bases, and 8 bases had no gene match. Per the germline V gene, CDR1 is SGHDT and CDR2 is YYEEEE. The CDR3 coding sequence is TGTGCCAGCAGCCCACAGGGGCTGGAAGAGCAGTACTTC. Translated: CASSPQGLEEQYF.

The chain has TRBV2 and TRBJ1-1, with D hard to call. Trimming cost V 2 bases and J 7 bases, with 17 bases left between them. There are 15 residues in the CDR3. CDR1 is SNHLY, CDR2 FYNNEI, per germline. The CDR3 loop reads CASSESPQLNVEAFF. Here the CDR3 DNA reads TGTGCCAGCAGTGAATCCCCGCAACTGAACGTTGAAGCTTTCTTT.

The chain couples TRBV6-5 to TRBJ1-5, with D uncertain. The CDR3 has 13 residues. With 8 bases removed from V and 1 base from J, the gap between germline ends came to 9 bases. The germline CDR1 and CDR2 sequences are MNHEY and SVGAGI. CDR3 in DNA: TGTGCCAGCGGCCAGTCGAGCAATCAGCCCCAGCATTTT. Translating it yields CASGQSSNQPQHF.

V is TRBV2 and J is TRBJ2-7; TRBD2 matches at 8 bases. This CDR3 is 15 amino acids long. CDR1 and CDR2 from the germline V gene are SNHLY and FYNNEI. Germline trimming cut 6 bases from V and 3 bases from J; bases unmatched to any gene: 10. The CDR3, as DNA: TGTGCCAGCAGCGCTACAATTACTAGCGGCTACGAGCAGTACTTC. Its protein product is CASSATITSGYEQYF.

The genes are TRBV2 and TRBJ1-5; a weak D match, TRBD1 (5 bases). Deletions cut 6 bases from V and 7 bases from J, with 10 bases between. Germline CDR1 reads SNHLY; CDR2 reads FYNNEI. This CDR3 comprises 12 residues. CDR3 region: CASRGEGQPQHF. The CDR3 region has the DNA TGTGCCAGCAGGGGGGAGGGACAGCCCCAGCATTTT.

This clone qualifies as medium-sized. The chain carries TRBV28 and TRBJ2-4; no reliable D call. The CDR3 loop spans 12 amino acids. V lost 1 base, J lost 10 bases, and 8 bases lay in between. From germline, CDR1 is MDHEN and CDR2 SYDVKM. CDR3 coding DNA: TGTGCCAGCAGTTTATACGGGCCAATTCAGTACTTC. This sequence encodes CASSLYGPIQYF.

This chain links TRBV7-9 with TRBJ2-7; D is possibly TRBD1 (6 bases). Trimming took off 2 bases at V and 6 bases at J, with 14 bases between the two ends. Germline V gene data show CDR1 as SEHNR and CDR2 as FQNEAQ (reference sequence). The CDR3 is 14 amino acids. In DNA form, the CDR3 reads TGTGCCAGCAGCTTACGGCAGGGGCTTGGCGAGCAGTACTTC. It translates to CASSLRQGLGEQYF.

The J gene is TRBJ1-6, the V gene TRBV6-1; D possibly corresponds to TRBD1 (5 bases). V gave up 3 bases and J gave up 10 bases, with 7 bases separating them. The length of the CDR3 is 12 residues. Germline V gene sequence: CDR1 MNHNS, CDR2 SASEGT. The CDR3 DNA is TGTGCCAGCAGTGACACAGGATCACCCCTCCACTTT. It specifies CASSDTGSPLHF.

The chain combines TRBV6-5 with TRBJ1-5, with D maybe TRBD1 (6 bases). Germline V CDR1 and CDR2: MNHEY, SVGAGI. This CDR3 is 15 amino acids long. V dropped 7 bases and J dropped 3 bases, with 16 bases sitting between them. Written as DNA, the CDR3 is TGTGCCAGCAACTCGGGGGCAGGCCTCAATCAGCCCCAGCATTTT. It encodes CASNSGAGLNQPQHF.

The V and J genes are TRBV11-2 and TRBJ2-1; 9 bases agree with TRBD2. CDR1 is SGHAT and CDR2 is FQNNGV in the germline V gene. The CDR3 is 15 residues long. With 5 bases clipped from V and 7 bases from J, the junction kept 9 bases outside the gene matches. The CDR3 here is CASSITSGLANEQFF. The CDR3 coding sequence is TGTGCCAGCAGCATTACTAGCGGGCTGGCGAATGAGCAGTTCTTC.

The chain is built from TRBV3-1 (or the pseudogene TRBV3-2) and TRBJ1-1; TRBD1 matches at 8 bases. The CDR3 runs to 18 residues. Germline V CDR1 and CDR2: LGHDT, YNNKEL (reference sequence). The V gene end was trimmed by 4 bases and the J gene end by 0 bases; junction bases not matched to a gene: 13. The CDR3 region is CASSPRQTGGSVNTEAFF. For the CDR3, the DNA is TGTGCCAGCAGCCCCCGTCAAACAGGGGGATCGGTGAACACTGAAGCTTTCTTT.

CDR3 nucleotides: TGTGCCAGCATGCGTATGGCGGACACTGAAGCTTTCTTT. Residues: CASMRMADTEAFF. The V call is TRBV13, the J call TRBJ1-1; D unresolved. Germline-derived CDR1 and CDR2 are PRHDT and FYEKMQ (reference sequence). Trimming removed 7 bases from V and 3 bases from J, with 12 bases in between. The CDR3 contains 13 residues.

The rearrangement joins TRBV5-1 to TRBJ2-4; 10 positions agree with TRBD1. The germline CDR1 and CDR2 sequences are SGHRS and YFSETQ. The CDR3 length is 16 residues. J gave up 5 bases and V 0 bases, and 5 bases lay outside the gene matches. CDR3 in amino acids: CASSLGIGQGENIQYF. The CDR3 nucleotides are TGCGCCAGCAGCTTGGGTATCGGACAGGGGGAAAACATTCAGTACTTC.

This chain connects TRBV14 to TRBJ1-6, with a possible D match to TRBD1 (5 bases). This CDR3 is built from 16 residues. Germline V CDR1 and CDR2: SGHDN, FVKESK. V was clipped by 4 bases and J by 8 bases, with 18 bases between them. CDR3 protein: CASSLRPGHSDSPLHF. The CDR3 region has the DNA TGTGCCAGCAGCCTTCGGCCGGGGCATTCCGATTCACCCCTCCACTTT.

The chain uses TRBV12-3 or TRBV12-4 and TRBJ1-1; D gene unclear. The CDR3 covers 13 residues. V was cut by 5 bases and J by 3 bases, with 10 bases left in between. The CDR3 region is CASSLTGHTEAFF. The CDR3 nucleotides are TGTGCCAGCAGTCTTACGGGTCACACTGAAGCTTTCTTT.